This is a list of T cell receptor beta chains from one sample in a study of blood T cell repertoires in COVID-19. Method: immunoSEQ multiplex PCR; TCRdb's copy keeps in-frame clones and lacks some. The sample contains roughly 100,000 clones, approximately 90% of which appear only once. Sequencing was done on a sample of peripheral blood. Every receptor here comes from a man aged 45-60 years with acute or convalescent COVID-19. Each CDR3 is given with its conserved first and last residue. D genes are given only for firm matches. Size tells how often a clone was seen (once, few, many) or the class of an expanded clone, and some rows leave it out.

abundance: .
v_gene: TRBV19
j_gene: TRBJ1-2
d_gene: TRBD1
CDR3nt: TGTGCCAGTAGTACCCCGGACAGGGGCAACTATGGCTACACCTTC
CDR3aa: CASSTPDRGNYGYTF

abundance: .
v_gene: TRBV11-2
j_gene: TRBJ2-1
d_gene: .
CDR3nt: TGTGCCAGCAGCAAAGGGTGGGAGAATGAGCAGTTCTTC
CDR3aa: CASSKGWENEQFF

abundance: .
v_gene: TRBV29-1
j_gene: TRBJ1-3
d_gene: .
CDR3nt: TGCAGCGTTGAAGCAGGATTCTCTGGAAACACCATATATTTT
CDR3aa: CSVEAGFSGNTIYF

abundance: .
v_gene: TRBV10-3
j_gene: TRBJ2-5
d_gene: .
CDR3nt: TGTGCCATCGGGGACTCCACGGCTAACCAAGAGACCCAGTACTTC
CDR3aa: CAIGDSTANQETQYF

abundance: .
v_gene: TRBV7-9
j_gene: TRBJ2-2
d_gene: .
CDR3nt: TGTGCCAGCAGAAGGACAGAGGGGGCCGGGGAGCTGTTTTTT
CDR3aa: CASRRTEGAGELFF

abundance: .
v_gene: TRBV19
j_gene: TRBJ1-6
d_gene: .
CDR3nt: TGTGCCAGTAGTATAAGACGGGAGAGCTCCTATAATTCACCCCTCCACTTT
CDR3aa: CASSIRRESSYNSPLHF

abundance: .
v_gene: TRBV5-8
j_gene: TRBJ2-7
d_gene: TRBD1
CDR3nt: TGTGCCAGCAATATGAGGGGACAGGTAACTTACGAGCAGTACTTC
CDR3aa: CASNMRGQVTYEQYF

abundance: .
v_gene: TRBV5-4
j_gene: TRBJ2-7
d_gene: TRBD1
CDR3nt: TGTGCCAGCAGCGAAAAGGACAGGGGCTACTACGAGCAGTACTTC
CDR3aa: CASSEKDRGYYEQYF

abundance: once
v_gene: TRBV18
j_gene: TRBJ2-1
d_gene: TRBD2
CDR3nt: TGTGCCAGCTCCCCCGCTGGCGGGAGGGCCAATGATGAGCAGTTCTTC
CDR3aa: CASSPAGGRANDEQFF

abundance: .
v_gene: TRBV11-3
j_gene: TRBJ1-2
d_gene: TRBD1
CDR3nt: TGTGCCAGCGGGGGACAGGGGGCCTTTGACTATGGCTACACCTTC
CDR3aa: CASGGQGAFDYGYTF

abundance: once
v_gene: TRBV29-1
j_gene: TRBJ2-2
d_gene: TRBD1
CDR3nt: TGCAGCGTTGCTCTGGACAGGGGGGGCACCGGGGAGCTGTTTTTT
CDR3aa: CSVALDRGGTGELFF

abundance: .
v_gene: TRBV7-9
j_gene: TRBJ1-2
d_gene: .
CDR3nt: TGTGCCCCTAGGCAGGGGCTGGATGGCTACACCTTC
CDR3aa: CAPRQGLDGYTF

abundance: .
v_gene: TRBV19
j_gene: TRBJ1-2
d_gene: .
CDR3nt: TGTGCCAGTAGTATTATGGTCACGGATGGCTACACCTTC
CDR3aa: CASSIMVTDGYTF

abundance: .
v_gene: TRBV5-5
j_gene: TRBJ1-4
d_gene: TRBD1
CDR3nt: TGTGCCAGCAGCCAGAGTACAGGGGTTGAAAAACTGTTTTTT
CDR3aa: CASSQSTGVEKLFF

abundance: .
v_gene: TRBV5-6
j_gene: TRBJ2-3
d_gene: .
CDR3nt: TGTGCCAGCAGCGTTCGACAGACACAGTATACGCAGTATTTT
CDR3aa: CASSVRQTQYTQYF

abundance: .
v_gene: TRBV5-1
j_gene: TRBJ2-5
d_gene: .
CDR3nt: TGCGCCAGCAGCTTGGTTGGGGCTAGTCGGACCCAGTACTTC
CDR3aa: CASSLVGASRTQYF

abundance: once
v_gene: TRBV19
j_gene: TRBJ1-5
d_gene: TRBD1
CDR3nt: TGTGCCAGTAGTACTCAGCCGGGACAGAATAGCAATCAGCCCCAGCATTTT
CDR3aa: CASSTQPGQNSNQPQHF

abundance: few
v_gene: TRBV5-1
j_gene: TRBJ1-5
d_gene: .
CDR3nt: TGCGCCAGCAGACCCGGGGGTGGCGATAGCAATCAGCCCCAGCATTTT
CDR3aa: CASRPGGGDSNQPQHF

abundance: .
v_gene: TRBV19
j_gene: TRBJ2-5
d_gene: .
CDR3nt: TGTGCCACCTCGGTGGGCGGGACTGCTGAGACCCAGTACTTC
CDR3aa: CATSVGGTAETQYF

abundance: .
v_gene: TRBV19
j_gene: TRBJ1-5
d_gene: .
CDR3nt: TGTGCCAGTCCGACAGTGCCCTTCAATCAGCCCCAGCATTTT
CDR3aa: CASPTVPFNQPQHF

abundance: .
v_gene: TRBV5-1
j_gene: TRBJ2-7
d_gene: TRBD1
CDR3nt: TGCGCCAGCAAGGTCGGGACAGGGAACAACGAGCAGTACTTC
CDR3aa: CASKVGTGNNEQYF

abundance: .
v_gene: TRBV6-5
j_gene: TRBJ2-3
d_gene: TRBD2
CDR3nt: TGTGCCAGCAGTTCCCTGGGAGGGGGCACAGATACGCAGTATTTT
CDR3aa: CASSSLGGGTDTQYF

abundance: .
v_gene: TRBV6-5
j_gene: TRBJ2-3
d_gene: TRBD2
CDR3nt: TGTGCCAGCAGGGGGCTAGCGGGATTCACAGATACGCAGTATTTT
CDR3aa: CASRGLAGFTDTQYF

abundance: .
v_gene: TRBV12-2
j_gene: TRBJ2-7
d_gene: .
CDR3nt: TGTGCAAGTCGCTACCGAGACAGGGGGCCCTATTTTCACTACGAGCAGTACTTC
CDR3aa: CASRYRDRGPYFHYEQYF

abundance: .
v_gene: TRBV24-1
j_gene: TRBJ2-5
d_gene: TRBD1
CDR3nt: TGTGCCACCAGTGATGGACGGACAGGGCGAGAGACCCAGTACTTC
CDR3aa: CATSDGRTGRETQYF

abundance: .
v_gene: TRBV28
j_gene: TRBJ2-1
d_gene: .
CDR3nt: TGTGCCAGCGGTGTGGGGGGCGGGAGCTGGTACAATGAGCAGTTCTTC
CDR3aa: CASGVGGGSWYNEQFF

abundance: .
v_gene: TRBV6-5
j_gene: TRBJ2-1
d_gene: TRBD2
CDR3nt: TGTGCCAGCAGTTACACTAGCGGGTACTACAATGAGCAGTTCTTC
CDR3aa: CASSYTSGYYNEQFF

abundance: .
v_gene: TRBV19
j_gene: TRBJ2-7
d_gene: TRBD1
CDR3nt: TGTGCCAGTAGTCCCTGGACAGGCCCCTCCTACGAGCAGTACTTC
CDR3aa: CASSPWTGPSYEQYF

abundance: .
v_gene: TRBV19
j_gene: TRBJ2-7
d_gene: .
CDR3nt: TGTGCCAGTAGTATAGGTCTTTCCTACGAGCAGTACTTC
CDR3aa: CASSIGLSYEQYF

abundance: .
v_gene: TRBV7-8
j_gene: TRBJ2-7
d_gene: .
CDR3nt: TGTGCCAGCGCCCGCGGGACGCCCAGCTCCTACGAGCAGTACTTC
CDR3aa: CASARGTPSSYEQYF

abundance: .
v_gene: TRBV19
j_gene: TRBJ1-5
d_gene: .
CDR3nt: TGTGCCAGTAGTAAGCGGGTCGACAGCCATCAGCCCCAGCATTTT
CDR3aa: CASSKRVDSHQPQHF

abundance: once
v_gene: TRBV12-5
j_gene: TRBJ1-1
d_gene: .
CDR3nt: TGTGCTAGTGGTTTGGGAGTCACTGAAGCTTTCTTT
CDR3aa: CASGLGVTEAFF

abundance: .
v_gene: TRBV11-2
j_gene: TRBJ2-3
d_gene: TRBD2
CDR3nt: TGTGCCAGCAGCTTATATAGCGGGAGCACAGATACGCAGTATTTT
CDR3aa: CASSLYSGSTDTQYF

abundance: .
v_gene: TRBV15
j_gene: TRBJ1-2
d_gene: .
CDR3nt: TGTGCCACCAGCAAGGGGTTCGGGGGCTACACCTTC
CDR3aa: CATSKGFGGYTF

abundance: .
v_gene: TRBV7-2
j_gene: TRBJ2-5
d_gene: TRBD1
CDR3nt: TGTGCCAGCAGCCCTGGACAGGGAAGGAAGGAGACCCAGTACTTC
CDR3aa: CASSPGQGRKETQYF

abundance: .
v_gene: TRBV6-5
j_gene: TRBJ1-6
d_gene: .
CDR3nt: TGTGCCAGCAGTTACCGGGGGGGGGCTAATTCACCCCTCCACTTT
CDR3aa: CASSYRGGANSPLHF

abundance: .
v_gene: TRBV6-5
j_gene: TRBJ2-7
d_gene: TRBD2
CDR3nt: TGTGCCAGCAGGGGGACTAGCGCCTCCTACGAGCAGTACTTC
CDR3aa: CASRGTSASYEQYF

abundance: .
v_gene: TRBV7-6
j_gene: TRBJ2-7
d_gene: .
CDR3nt: TGTGCCAGCAGCCCACCGGAGGGGCACTACGAGCAGTACTTC
CDR3aa: CASSPPEGHYEQYF

abundance: .
v_gene: TRBV14
j_gene: TRBJ2-6
d_gene: TRBD1
CDR3nt: TGTGCCAGCAGCCTGTCCCCAGGGACAGTGATCTCTGGGGCCAACGTCCTGACTTTC
CDR3aa: CASSLSPGTVISGANVLTF

abundance: .
v_gene: TRBV12-3/TRBV12-4
j_gene: TRBJ1-2
d_gene: .
CDR3nt: TGTGCCAGCACTATTAAAGCGGGGCTGGGCTACACCTTC
CDR3aa: CASTIKAGLGYTF

abundance: .
v_gene: TRBV7-6
j_gene: TRBJ2-1
d_gene: TRBD2
CDR3nt: TGTGCCAGCAGCTCCACCGTTTTTGGGCCCTCCGGGGGGAATGAGCAGTTCTTC
CDR3aa: CASSSTVFGPSGGNEQFF

abundance: .
v_gene: TRBV7-2
j_gene: TRBJ2-1
d_gene: TRBD1
CDR3nt: TGTGCCAGCAGCTTACGGACAGGGTTGGGTGAGCAGTTCTTC
CDR3aa: CASSLRTGLGEQFF

abundance: .
v_gene: TRBV19
j_gene: TRBJ1-2
d_gene: .
CDR3nt: TGTGCCAGTAGTATAGTCAGGAGGACTATGAACTATGGCTACACCTTC
CDR3aa: CASSIVRRTMNYGYTF

abundance: .
v_gene: TRBV6-1
j_gene: TRBJ2-3
d_gene: TRBD2
CDR3nt: TGTGCCAGCAGTGGCTGGGAGGGACTCAGCACAGATACGCAGTATTTT
CDR3aa: CASSGWEGLSTDTQYF

abundance: .
v_gene: TRBV4-3
j_gene: TRBJ2-2
d_gene: TRBD2
CDR3nt: TGCGCCAGCAGCCAAGGAAGCTGGACTAGCGTCGGGAACACCGGGGAGCTGTTTTTT
CDR3aa: CASSQGSWTSVGNTGELFF

abundance: many
v_gene: TRBV15
j_gene: TRBJ2-7
d_gene: TRBD1
CDR3nt: TGTGCCACCGGTCGGACAGGGGGTCACGAGCAGTACTTC
CDR3aa: CATGRTGGHEQYF

abundance: .
v_gene: TRBV28
j_gene: TRBJ1-1
d_gene: .
CDR3nt: TGTGCCAGCTTGGGCCCCAACACTGAAGCTTTCTTT
CDR3aa: CASLGPNTEAFF

abundance: .
v_gene: TRBV6-1
j_gene: TRBJ1-5
d_gene: .
CDR3nt: TGTGCCAGCAGTGAAGGGGCAGGGGTCGGCAATCAGCCCCAGCATTTT
CDR3aa: CASSEGAGVGNQPQHF

abundance: .
v_gene: TRBV5-1
j_gene: TRBJ1-1
d_gene: .
CDR3nt: TGCGCCAGCAGCTTCGGGGTCCAACTACGGGCTGAAGCTTTCTTT
CDR3aa: CASSFGVQLRAEAFF

abundance: .
v_gene: TRBV19
j_gene: TRBJ2-7
d_gene: TRBD2
CDR3nt: TGTGCCAGTAGTTGGACTAGCGGCTCCTACGAGCAGTACTTC
CDR3aa: CASSWTSGSYEQYF

abundance: .
v_gene: TRBV4-3
j_gene: TRBJ2-1
d_gene: TRBD2
CDR3nt: TGCGCCAGCAGCCAAGATACGCCGCTAGCGGGAGGACGTAGCTCCTACAATGAGCAGTTCTTC
CDR3aa: CASSQDTPLAGGRSSYNEQFF

abundance: .
v_gene: TRBV7-9
j_gene: TRBJ1-2
d_gene: TRBD1
CDR3nt: TGTGCCAGCAGCGGCGATAGGGACAGGGGCATAGACTATGGCTACACCTTC
CDR3aa: CASSGDRDRGIDYGYTF

abundance: .
v_gene: TRBV24-1
j_gene: TRBJ1-6
d_gene: TRBD1
CDR3nt: TGTGCCACCAAGGCAGGGGGCTTAGGACCCCTCCACTTT
CDR3aa: CATKAGGLGPLHF

abundance: .
v_gene: TRBV24-1
j_gene: TRBJ2-1
d_gene: TRBD2
CDR3nt: TGTGCCACCAGTGATCCGGGGGGTGGGAGGCGAGGGAATGAGCAGTTCTTC
CDR3aa: CATSDPGGGRRGNEQFF

abundance: .
v_gene: TRBV3-1/TRBV3-2
j_gene: TRBJ1-4
d_gene: .
CDR3nt: TGTGCCAGCAGCCAAGAAGGAGTTGCAACTAATGAAAAACTGTTTTTT
CDR3aa: CASSQEGVATNEKLFF

abundance: .
v_gene: TRBV24-1
j_gene: TRBJ2-2
d_gene: .
CDR3nt: TGTGCCACCGCTTCGCCGGACAGACCGAACACCGGGGAGCTGTTTTTT
CDR3aa: CATASPDRPNTGELFF

abundance: .
v_gene: TRBV6-5
j_gene: TRBJ1-1
d_gene: .
CDR3nt: TGTGCCAGCAGTTCCCGATCCGGAGGCGCGAACACTGAAGCTTTCTTT
CDR3aa: CASSSRSGGANTEAFF

abundance: few
v_gene: TRBV19
j_gene: TRBJ1-4
d_gene: .
CDR3nt: TGTGCCAGTAGTATAGTCGGGGAGGAGTCTGCAACTAATGAAAAACTGTTTTTT
CDR3aa: CASSIVGEESATNEKLFF

abundance: .
v_gene: TRBV18
j_gene: TRBJ2-7
d_gene: .
CDR3nt: TGTGCCAGCTCACTACAGGACCCAAGCTCCTACGAGCAGTACTTC
CDR3aa: CASSLQDPSSYEQYF

abundance: .
v_gene: TRBV18
j_gene: TRBJ2-6
d_gene: .
CDR3nt: TGTGCCAGCTCCCCTATCCATTCTGGGGCCAACGTCCTGACTTTC
CDR3aa: CASSPIHSGANVLTF